Sequencing of this T cell receptor beta chain was carried out in a study of beta chain features in type 1 diabetes. Study results and limitations: Possibly, sequencing cDNA over-represented cells that had high TCR expression levels. Compared to healthy donors, patients appeared to have naive, central memory and Treg TCRB repertoires that were more alike. People with Type 1 diabetes carried modestly yet significantly shorter TCRB CDR3s in all four CD4+ subsets.

The authors sorted CD4+ naive, central memory, regulatory and stem cell-like memory cells via CD45RO/CCR7/CD25/CD127/CD95/CD27. In all sorted populations, purity surpassed 95%. The table lists this clone with a few counts. Antigen unknown. The sample carries other DNA sequences with the same CDR3. The study reverse transcribed the entire isolated RNA, so it sequenced expressed TCRB transcripts. Libraries were prepared by immunoSEQ multiplex PCR; TCRdb keeps only in-frame clonotypes and omits some of them. The sample includes under 350,000 clones, approximately 24% of them seen just once. Unmatched junction bases numbered 6, after V lost 5 bases and J lost 3 bases. Germline V CDR1 and CDR2: GTSNPN, SVGIG (reference sequence). CDR3 size: 13 residues.

The rearrangement links TRBV30 to TRBJ1-1; 7 bases line up with TRBD1. This receptor was identified in a woman aged 25 to 39 with type 1 diabetes. Sequenced: naive CD4+ T cells from blood. The CDR3 protein is CAWSRQGDTEAFF. CDR3 DNA: TGTGCCTGGTCTAGACAGGGTGACACTGAAGCTTTCTTT.